These 19 T cell receptor beta chains share one sample of origin, sequenced in a study of shared clonotypes between healthy human individuals. TCRdb's table, derived via immunoSEQ multiplex PCR, lists solely in-frame clones and lacks some. The table records fewer than 1.6 million clones, about 98.5% of them present only once. The specimen sequenced was naive CD4+ T cells sorted from blood. Subset indicated: CD45RA+ positively selected. Source of these receptors: a man in his thirties or forties in good health.

The chain combines TRBV5-6 with TRBJ1-3; D unresolved. Germline CDR1 and CDR2: SGHDT and YYEEEE. V shed 0 bases and J shed 0 bases, with 10 bases lying between them. This CDR3 is built from 16 residues. CDR3 nucleotide sequence: TGTGCCAGCAGCTTGGCGGACCACCACTCTGGAAACACCATATATTTT. Amino acid sequence: CASSLADHHSGNTIYF.

The chain joins TRBV7-3 to TRBJ2-1; 12 bases agree with TRBD2. Germline V gene lookup returns CDR1 SGHTA and CDR2 FQGTGA. Trimming removed 4 bases from V and 4 bases from J; junction bases left unmatched: 2. The CDR3 runs to 15 residues. The CDR3 reads CASSSTSGRYNEQFF. The DNA for the CDR3 is TGTGCCAGCAGCTCGACTAGCGGGAGATACAATGAGCAGTTCTTC.

The rearrangement joins TRBV7-8 to TRBJ2-7; maybe TRBD1 (5 bases). Trimming left V 1 base short and J 2 bases short, with 12 bases between. The CDR3 is made up of 15 amino acids. Germline CDR1 reads SGHVS; CDR2 reads FQNEAQ. The CDR3 DNA reads TGTGCCAGCAGCTTAGGGGGCCCAAGGACCTACGAGCAGTACTTC. Its protein is CASSLGGPRTYEQYF.

V and J are TRBV5-8 and TRBJ2-7, with 7 bases lining up with TRBD1. This CDR3 spans 15 amino acids. The V gene's germline CDR1 is SGHTS and CDR2 YDEGEE. V dropped 0 bases and J dropped 3; count of bases not matched to a gene: 6. The CDR3 loop is CASSLGTGPRYEQYF. The CDR3 nucleotides are TGTGCCAGCAGCTTGGGGACAGGACCTCGCTACGAGCAGTACTTC. The full variable domain, rest sourced from reference TRBV5-8 and TRBJ2-7, is EAGVTQSPTHLIKTRGQQATLRCSPISGHTSVYWYQQALGLGLQFLLWYDEGEERNRGNFPPRFSGRQFPNYSSELNVNALELEDSALYLCASSLGTGPRYEQYFGPGTRLTVT.

V gene TRBV9 combines with J gene TRBJ1-2; no definite D call. The V gene lost 1 base and the J gene lost 6 bases, with 13 bases spanning the gap. The CDR3 is 14 amino acids. Per the germline V gene, CDR1 is SGDLS and CDR2 is YYNGEE. CDR3 nucleotides: TGTGCCAGCAGCGTAAGGGTAGGACTTGATGGCTACACCTTC. Translation: CASSVRVGLDGYTF.

The V and J genes are TRBV25-1 and TRBJ2-1; D remains ambiguous. Germline V lookup: CDR1 MGHDK, CDR2 SYGVNS. V was clipped by 4 bases and J by 1 base, with 11 bases between them. CDR3 length: 15 residues. CDR3: CASSGRLGSYNEQFF. The DNA for the CDR3 is TGTGCCAGCAGTGGTCGCCTGGGGTCCTACAATGAGCAGTTCTTC.

V and J are TRBV7-2 and TRBJ2-3, with no clear D. The CDR3 totals 14 residues. From germline, CDR1 is SGHTA and CDR2 FQGNSA. With 5 bases removed from V and 0 bases from J, the gap between germline ends came to 9 bases. Here the CDR3 reads CASSLQRSTDTQYF. The CDR3 DNA reads TGTGCCAGCAGCCTACAGAGAAGCACAGATACGCAGTATTTT.

This sequence joins TRBV11-2 and TRBJ2-7, with D unresolved. V dropped 0 bases and J dropped 2 bases, with 11 bases sitting between them. The CDR3 extends over 15 amino acids. CDR1 and CDR2 (germline): SGHAT, FQNNGV. The CDR3 DNA sequence: TGTGCCAGCAGCTTAGATCGACACTTCACCTACGAGCAGTACTTC. As protein: CASSLDRHFTYEQYF.

The chain recombines TRBV29-1 with TRBJ2-7; D not resolved. Germline values: CDR1 SQVTM, CDR2 ANQGSEA. The CDR3 contains 13 residues. The ends were cut back, 5 bases at V and 0 bases at J, with 11 bases in the middle. CDR3: CSVRSDDSYEQYF. The CDR3 bases are TGCAGCGTTCGGTCTGACGACTCCTACGAGCAGTACTTC.

For the CDR3, the DNA is TGTGCCAGCAGCTTGTCTAGCAATCAGCCCCAGCATTTT. Translation gives CASSLSSNQPQHF. This chain connects TRBV7-9 to TRBJ1-5, with D unclear. This CDR3 contains 13 residues. Deletions cut 3 bases from V and 0 bases from J, with 3 bases between. Germline-derived CDR1 and CDR2 are SEHNR and FQNEAQ (reference sequence).

This chain connects TRBV9 to TRBJ1-3; D is uncertain. Germline loops: CDR1 SGDLS, CDR2 YYNGEE. This CDR3 has 14 amino acids. V was shortened by 0 bases and J by 3 bases, with 7 bases between the two germline ends. In nucleotides, the CDR3 is TGTGCCAGCAGCGTAGGTACTGTTGGAAACACCATATATTTT. This sequence encodes CASSVGTVGNTIYF.

CDR3 in DNA: TGTGCCAGCACCGCCTTGACAGGGAACCAAGAGACCCAGTACTTC. The encoded protein is CASTALTGNQETQYF. The rearrangement links TRBV7-8 to TRBJ2-5; the match to TRBD1 covers 7 bases. The CDR3 runs to 15 residues. Germline lookup yields CDR1 SGHVS and CDR2 FQNEAQ. V was pared by 7 bases and J by 0 bases, with 8 bases of the junction left unmatched.

The chain joins TRBV9 to TRBJ1-4; D might be TRBD1 (6 bases). Germline V CDR1 and CDR2: SGDLS, YYNGEE. The CDR3 has 15 residues. The ends were cut back, 0 bases at V and 8 bases at J, with 14 bases in the middle. CDR3: CASSVATGLGEKLFF. The CDR3 nucleotides read TGTGCCAGCAGCGTAGCAACAGGGTTAGGGGAAAAACTGTTTTTT.

The J gene is TRBJ2-5, the V gene TRBV2; 9 bases line up with TRBD1. Germline assignment: CDR1 SNHLY and CDR2 FYNNEI. J gave up 3 bases and V 9 bases, and 2 bases lay outside the gene matches. The CDR3 extends over 12 amino acids. The CDR3 loop reads CARRTGEETQYF. The DNA of the CDR3 is TGTGCCAGGAGGACAGGGGAAGAGACCCAGTACTTC.

V and J are TRBV5-1 and TRBJ2-2; 13 bases are a match to TRBD2. Trimming at V came to 4 bases and at J to 0 bases, leaving 6 bases not matched to a gene. Germline-derived CDR1 and CDR2 are SGHRS and YFSETQ. The CDR3 runs to 18 residues. The CDR3 bases are TGCGCCAGCAGCGCGGGACTAGCGGGGATCGCGAACACCGGGGAGCTGTTTTTT. The encoded protein is CASSAGLAGIANTGELFF. The full variable domain, completed using reference TRBV5-1 and TRBJ2-2, is KAGVTQTPRYLIKTRGQQVTLSCSPISGHRSVSWYQQTPGQGLQFLFEYFSETQRNKGNFPGRFSGRQFSNSRSEMNVSTLELGDSALYLCASSAGLAGIANTGELFFGEGSRLTVL.

The J gene is TRBJ2-1, the V gene TRBV6-1; D gene ambiguous. CDR3 length equals 15 residues. V was trimmed by 1 base and J by 0 bases, leaving 7 bases between them. Germline CDR1 and CDR2: MNHNS and SASEGT. CDR3 sequence: CASSEGLSSYNEQFF. CDR3 bases: TGTGCCAGCAGTGAAGGGTTAAGCTCCTACAATGAGCAGTTCTTC.

The J gene is TRBJ1-1, the V gene TRBV29-1; D gene unclear. This CDR3 has 11 amino acids. The V and J ends lost 2 bases and 6 bases respectively, with 7 bases between them. Germline V gene data show CDR1 as SQVTM and CDR2 as ANQGSEA. In DNA, the CDR3 is TGCAGCGTTGAACCGACCTCTGAAGCTTTCTTT. It specifies CSVEPTSEAFF. Variable domain in full (rest from reference TRBV29-1 and TRBJ1-1): SAVISQKPSRDICQRGTSLTIQCQVDSQVTMMFWYRQQPGQSLTLIATANQGSEATYESGFVIDKFPISRPNLTFSTLTVSNMSPEDSSIYLCSVEPTSEAFFGQGTRLTVV.

V gene TRBV5-1 combines with J gene TRBJ2-3; D remains ambiguous. Germline lookup yields CDR1 SGHRS and CDR2 YFSETQ. With 0 bases removed from V and 0 bases from J, the gap between germline ends came to 8 bases. The CDR3 runs to 15 residues. In nucleotides, the CDR3 is TGCGCCAGCAGCTTGGAAGCTTCCAGCACAGATACGCAGTATTTT. This encodes CASSLEASSTDTQYF.

The gene calls are TRBV4-1 and TRBJ2-5; 8 bases fit TRBD2. Looked up from germline, CDR1 is MGHRA and CDR2 is YSYEKL. J gave up 6 bases and V 1 base, and 16 bases lay outside the gene matches. CDR3 length: 18 amino acids. The CDR3 DNA reads as TGCGCCAGCAGCCAAGTATTTCTGCCGGGACTAGGGCTAAAGACCCAGTACTTC. Translated, it gives CASSQVFLPGLGLKTQYF.